These T cell receptor beta chains were read from a single sample in a study of cytomegalovirus exposure and HLA in healthy donors. Repertoires were generated with immunoSEQ multiplex PCR, while TCRdb's copy carries only in-frame clones and drops some. Among under 110,000 clones listed, around 82% were seen once. The sample taken for sequencing was PBMCs. The receptors come from a man aged 50 to 59 in good health and CMV-seronegative. Each CDR3 is given with its conserved first and last residue.

v_call	cdr3_length	j_call	cdr3_aa
TRBV14	16	TRBJ2-7	CASSQGLGTGSYEQYF
TRBV14	13	TRBJ2-1	CASSQMAGNEQFF
TRBV6-8	16	TRBJ1-3	CASSNSPAGSGNTIYF
TRBV6-1	16	TRBJ1-1	CASSGPGDPVNTEAFF
TRBV4-1	21	TRBJ2-1	CASSQEAPGSLVAHPVGEQFF
TRBV15	12	TRBJ1-2	CATSRAGYGYTF
TRBV10-3	19	TRBJ2-7	CAISDDLSTGNKQFYEQYF
TRBV5-6	15	TRBJ1-5	CASSLGGFGNQPQHF
TRBV4-1	16	TRBJ2-1	CASSQDLVSSYNEQFF
TRBV6-6	16	TRBJ2-1	CASSYPLGQGHNEQFF
TRBV5-4	14	TRBJ2-3	CASSLVVSTDTQYF
TRBV27	13	TRBJ2-2	CASTGTNTGELFF
TRBV6-4	15	TRBJ2-3	CASSRLAGGTDTQYF
TRBV23-1	15	TRBJ2-2	CASRRPRGETGELFF
TRBV5-1	15	TRBJ1-6	CASSPDRVGNSPLHF
TRBV18	16	TRBJ1-1	CASSPAQFPSNTEAFF